A single TCR beta chain is shown here with its context. Its antigen is currently unknown. These data belong to a study of T cell repertoires in cytomegalovirus infection. Study results and limitations: In two of eight donors, the top clonotype was HLA-C-restricted CMV-specific.

Via MiXCR, TCRdb re-called the reads, giving one row per CDR3 protein. The sample yields approximately 250,000 distinct CDR3 sequences, roughly 10% seen once. J gave up 17 bases and V 2 bases, and 3 bases lay outside the gene matches. The CDR3 is made up of 11 amino acids. The germline V gene encodes CDR1 MDHEN and CDR2 SYDVKM. The chain recombines TRBV28 with TRBJ1-6; TRBD1 matches 7 bases. This TCR derives from a human donor in good health (CMV status not recorded). Some clones in this sample may be carry-over from other donors' samples. Sequenced material: PBMCs. DNA of the CDR3: TGTGCCAGCAGTTTACAGGGGGGGATCCACTTT. As protein: CASSLQGGIHF.